This T cell receptor beta chain was recovered during a study of blood T cell repertoires in COVID-19. V lost 3 bases to trimming and J lost 3 bases, with 13 bases between them. The germline CDR1 and CDR2 sequences are SQVTM and ANQGSEA. CDR3 length equals 14 residues. This clone was seen many times. Some clones are missing from TCRdb's copy, which holds only in-frame ones; the method was immunoSEQ multiplex PCR. The sample lists 220,000 or so clones; 70% to 85% were seen once. This chain links TRBV29-1 with TRBJ2-3; D might be TRBD1 (6 bases). Sequencing used PBMCs or T cells enriched from blood (not recorded which). The TCR originated in a woman aged 40 to 50 with acute COVID-19. In DNA, the CDR3 is TGCAGCGTTGATCGTCCCCAGGGGACAGATACGCAGTATTTT. Its protein is CSVDRPQGTDTQYF.